The 18 T cell receptor beta chains in this list originate from one sample, sequenced in a study of neurological immune-mediated disorders. TCRdb ran MiXCR on the 5' RACE reads and lists one entry per CDR3 protein. Here the sample spans roughly 100,000 distinct CDR3 sequences, around 3.3% being singletons. What was sequenced was PBMCs. The receptor source for this set is a woman aged 18-30 years with multiple sclerosis.

The CDR3 DNA reads as TGTGCCACCAGTGATTCGACAGGAAGGCCAGATACGCAGTATTTT. The encoded protein is CATSDSTGRPDTQYF. The chain has TRBV24-1 and TRBJ2-3, with D perhaps TRBD1 (6 bases). The germline V gene has CDR1 KGHDR and CDR2 SFDVKD. The CDR3 is made up of 15 amino acids. Trimming pared 2 bases from V and 4 bases from J, leaving 12 bases between.

This clonotype showed up many times. V and J are TRBV5-1 and TRBJ2-1; D remains unclear. Trimming shortened V by 0 bases and J by 6 bases, and 10 bases separated the two germline ends. The CDR3 runs 14 residues. Germline CDR1 and CDR2: SGHRS and YFSETQ. CDR3 sequence: CASSLVSTSNEQFF. CDR3 nucleotides: TGCGCCAGCAGCTTGGTTAGTACGAGCAATGAGCAGTTCTTC.

This clonotype occurred many times. The rearrangement joins TRBV3-1 to TRBJ2-2; D gene ambiguous. Deletions cut 2 bases from V and 7 bases from J, with 5 bases between. Germline V gene sequence: CDR1 LGHDT, CDR2 YNNKEL (reference sequence). CDR3 length equals 12 residues. The CDR3 here is CASSQTYGELFF. The DNA of the CDR3 is TGTGCCAGCAGCCAAACGTACGGGGAGCTGTTTTTT.

This clonotype was observed a handful of times. The chain is built from TRBV4-3 and TRBJ1-1; D is uncertain. The V gene lost 5 bases and the J gene lost 7 bases, with 17 bases spanning the gap. Germline V gene data show CDR1 as LGHNA and CDR2 as YSLEER. The CDR3 totals 14 residues. The CDR3 DNA follows: TGCGCCAGCAGCTCCGAGAGGGCTGGGTTTGAAGCTTTCTTT. Translated, it gives CASSSERAGFEAFF.

This clonotype was seen at least ten times. The chain carries TRBV9 and TRBJ1-1; perhaps TRBD1 as D (6 bases). Germline values: CDR1 SGDLS, CDR2 YYNGEE. V dropped 0 bases and J dropped 4 bases, with 10 bases sitting between them. The CDR3 length is 14 residues. The CDR3 region has the DNA TGTGCCAGCAGCGTAGCAGCAGGGGTCACTGAAGCTTTCTTT. Protein sequence: CASSVAAGVTEAFF.

This clonotype was detected ten times or more. This chain connects TRBV7-2 to TRBJ2-7; no definite D call. There are 12 residues in the CDR3. Germline V gene data show CDR1 as SGHTA and CDR2 as FQGNSA. Trimming pared 2 bases from V and 4 bases from J, leaving 6 bases between. In DNA form, the CDR3 reads TGTGCCAGCAGCTTATACGTGTACGAGCAGTACTTC. Its protein is CASSLYVYEQYF.

There are many counts of this clonotype. V and J are TRBV25-1 and TRBJ2-7, with 10 bases aligning to TRBD2. V gave up 3 bases and J gave up 5 bases; unmatched junction bases: 7. Germline CDR1 MGHDK, CDR2 SYGVNS. This CDR3 is 15 amino acids long. In nucleotides, the CDR3 is TGTGCCAGCAGTGAGGCTAGCGGGAGTGGAAACGAGCAGTACTTC. It specifies CASSEASGSGNEQYF.

This clonotype was seen only once. A much larger clonotype is one base distant, so this may be a read error. The chain is built from TRBV28 and TRBJ2-7, with 7 bases fitting TRBD1. CDR1 and CDR2 from the germline V gene are MDHEN and SYDVKM. The J segment lost 3 bases and the V segment lost 6 bases, leaving 8 bases of the junction unmatched. There are 14 residues in the CDR3. CDR3 nucleotides: TGTGCCAGCAGCACAGAGGACAGGCACTACGAGCAGTACTTC. This sequence encodes CASSTEDRHYEQYF.

This clonotype was counted at least ten times. V usage is TRBV30 and J usage is TRBJ1-2; D ambiguous. The CDR3 is 13 amino acids. The germline CDR1 and CDR2 sequences are GTSNPN and SVGIG (reference sequence). Deletions cut 6 bases from V and 0 bases from J, with 11 bases between. Here the CDR3 reads CACGRSANYGYTF. The CDR3 DNA sequence: TGTGCCTGCGGACGGTCAGCTAACTATGGCTACACCTTC.

This clonotype occurred many times. The chain couples TRBV4-1 to TRBJ2-1, with D unresolved. The V end was cut by 4 bases, the J end by 5 bases, with 9 bases between. The CDR3 runs 13 residues. The germline CDR1 and CDR2 sequences are MGHRA and YSYEKL. The CDR3 is CASSRRTDNEQFF. The CDR3 DNA sequence: TGCGCCAGCAGCCGAAGGACGGACAATGAGCAGTTCTTC.

This clonotype was found many times. The rearrangement uses TRBV7-8 and TRBJ2-7; D is ambiguous. The V gene lost 1 base and the J gene lost 0 bases, with 10 bases spanning the gap. The CDR3 totals 15 residues. Germline CDR1 is SGHVS and CDR2 is FQNEAQ. The CDR3 loop reads CASSLGPPSSYEQYF. The CDR3 DNA reads TGTGCCAGCAGCTTAGGCCCTCCAAGCTCCTACGAGCAGTACTTC.

Many counts were recorded for this clonotype. The chain's CDR3 is CSAPRPGLEWETQYF. DNA of the CDR3: TGCAGTGCTCCCCGCCCCGGACTAGAGTGGGAGACCCAGTACTTC. The chain carries TRBV20-1 and TRBJ2-5, with 7 bases identical to TRBD2. V dropped 5 bases and J dropped 5; count of bases not matched to a gene: 14. This CDR3 region has 15 residues. Germline loops: CDR1 DFQATT, CDR2 SNEGSKA (reference sequence).

This clonotype was seen many times. CDR3 residues: CASSRQGEERSYGYTF. In nucleotides, the CDR3 is TGTGCCAGCAGCCGACAGGGAGAGGAACGTAGCTATGGCTACACCTTC. The chain joins TRBV12-3 or TRBV12-4 to TRBJ1-2; 7 bases fit TRBD1. V trimming: 6 bases; J trimming: 4 bases; junction bases outside the gene matches: 14. There are 16 residues in the CDR3.

This clonotype was observed a handful of times. The chain has TRBV20-1 and TRBJ2-7; D gene ambiguous. Deletions cut 5 bases from V and 2 bases from J, with 13 bases between. This CDR3 spans 13 amino acids. Germline V gene lookup returns CDR1 DFQATT and CDR2 SNEGSKA (reference sequence). DNA for the CDR3: TGCAGTGCTCCTCTCGGCCCCACCTACGAGCAGTACTTC. The encoded protein is CSAPLGPTYEQYF.

This clonotype has ten or more counts. This rearrangement joins TRBV20-1 to TRBJ2-1; D possibly corresponds to TRBD2 (6 bases). The CDR3 loop spans 15 amino acids. Germline CDR1 is DFQATT and CDR2 is SNEGSKA (reference sequence). V shed 4 bases and J shed 0 bases, with 13 bases lying between them. The CDR3 reads CSAKKAGRSYNEQFF. DNA for the CDR3: TGCAGTGCTAAAAAAGCGGGTCGCTCCTACAATGAGCAGTTCTTC.

This clonotype was counted at least ten times. V usage is TRBV7-2 and J usage is TRBJ2-1; 10 bases map to TRBD2. CDR1 and CDR2 (germline): SGHTA, FQGNSA. The length of the CDR3 is 17 residues. The trim removed 0 bases at V and 4 bases at J, leaving 6 bases unmatched. CDR3 coding DNA: TGTGCCAGCAGCTTAGCGCCCCCTAGCGGGGGTTACAATGAGCAGTTCTTC. Translation gives CASSLAPPSGGYNEQFF.

This clonotype was seen repeatedly, ten times or more. This chain connects TRBV5-1 to TRBJ2-5; 13 nucleotides line up with TRBD2. CDR1 is SGHRS, CDR2 YFSETQ, per germline. Unmatched junction bases numbered 14, after V lost 2 bases and J lost 4 bases. This CDR3 region has 19 residues. The CDR3 DNA reads as TGCGCCAGCAGCTTATCCATCCTCTGGACTAGCGGGGGAGGAGAGACCCAGTACTTC. Residues: CASSLSILWTSGGGETQYF.

This clonotype was seen ten or more times. The J gene is TRBJ2-7, the V gene TRBV7-9, with D hard to call. The CDR3 loop spans 14 amino acids. From germline, CDR1 is SEHNR and CDR2 FQNEAQ (reference sequence). V lost 5 bases to trimming and J lost 0 bases, with 11 bases between them. CDR3 protein: CASSPGANSYEQYF. The CDR3 nucleotides are TGTGCCAGCAGCCCTGGAGCTAACTCCTACGAGCAGTACTTC.